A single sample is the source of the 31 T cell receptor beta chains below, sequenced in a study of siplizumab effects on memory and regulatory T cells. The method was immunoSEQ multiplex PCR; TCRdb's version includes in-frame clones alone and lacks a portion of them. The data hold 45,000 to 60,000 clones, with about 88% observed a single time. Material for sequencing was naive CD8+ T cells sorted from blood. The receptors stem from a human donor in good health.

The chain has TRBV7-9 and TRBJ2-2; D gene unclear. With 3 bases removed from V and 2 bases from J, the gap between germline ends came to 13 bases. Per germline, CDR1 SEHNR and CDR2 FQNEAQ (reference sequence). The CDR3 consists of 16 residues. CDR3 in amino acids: CASSFPHRGNTGELFF. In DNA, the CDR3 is TGTGCCAGCAGCTTTCCCCACCGAGGCAACACCGGGGAGCTGTTTTTT.

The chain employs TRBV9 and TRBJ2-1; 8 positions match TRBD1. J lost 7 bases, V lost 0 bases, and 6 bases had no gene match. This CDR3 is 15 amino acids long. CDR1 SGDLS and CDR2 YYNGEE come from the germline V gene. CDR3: CASSVAGTGSNEQFF. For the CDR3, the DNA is TGTGCCAGCAGCGTAGCCGGGACAGGATCTAATGAGCAGTTCTTC.

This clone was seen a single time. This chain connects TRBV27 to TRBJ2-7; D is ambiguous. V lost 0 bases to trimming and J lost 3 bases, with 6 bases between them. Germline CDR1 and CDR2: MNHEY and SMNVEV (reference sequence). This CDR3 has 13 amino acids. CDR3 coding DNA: TGTGCCAGCAGTTTATCGATCTACTACGAGCAGTACTTC. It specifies CASSLSIYYEQYF.

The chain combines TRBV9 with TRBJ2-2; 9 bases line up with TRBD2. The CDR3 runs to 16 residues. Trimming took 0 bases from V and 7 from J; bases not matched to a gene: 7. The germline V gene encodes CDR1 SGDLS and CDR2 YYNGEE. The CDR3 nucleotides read TGTGCCAGCAGCGTAGGTCCTAGCGGGGTCGGCGGGGAGCTGTTTTTT. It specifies CASSVGPSGVGGELFF.

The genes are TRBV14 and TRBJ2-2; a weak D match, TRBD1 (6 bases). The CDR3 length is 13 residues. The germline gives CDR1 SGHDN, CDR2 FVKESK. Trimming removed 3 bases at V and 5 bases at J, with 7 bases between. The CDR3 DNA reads TGTGCCAGCAGCCAGGGGACAACCGGGGAGCTGTTTTTT. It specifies CASSQGTTGELFF.

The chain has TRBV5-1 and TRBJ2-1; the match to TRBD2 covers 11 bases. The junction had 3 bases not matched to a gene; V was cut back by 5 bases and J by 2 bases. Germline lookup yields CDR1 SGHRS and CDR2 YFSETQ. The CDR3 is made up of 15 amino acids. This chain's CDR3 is CASSSTSGAYNEQFF. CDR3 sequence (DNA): TGCGCCAGCAGTTCGACTAGCGGGGCCTACAATGAGCAGTTCTTC.

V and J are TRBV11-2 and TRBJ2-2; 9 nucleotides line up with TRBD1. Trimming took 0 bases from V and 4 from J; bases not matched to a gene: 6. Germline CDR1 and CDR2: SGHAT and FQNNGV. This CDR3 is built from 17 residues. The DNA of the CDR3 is TGTGCCAGCAGCTTAGATAAAGGGACAGGGCTCACCGGGGAGCTGTTTTTT. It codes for CASSLDKGTGLTGELFF. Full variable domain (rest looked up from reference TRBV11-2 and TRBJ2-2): EAGVAQSPRYKIIEKRQSVAFWCNPISGHATLYWYQQILGQGPKLLIQFQNNGVVDDSQLPKDRFSAERLKGVDSTLKIQPAKLEDSAVYLCASSLDKGTGLTGELFFGEGSRLTVL.

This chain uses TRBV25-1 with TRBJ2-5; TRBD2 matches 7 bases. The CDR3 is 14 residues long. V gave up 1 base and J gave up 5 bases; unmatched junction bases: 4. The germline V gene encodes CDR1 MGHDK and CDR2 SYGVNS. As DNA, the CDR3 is TGTGCCAGCAGTGAATTGGGGGGAGGGGAGACCCAGTACTTC. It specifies CASSELGGGETQYF.

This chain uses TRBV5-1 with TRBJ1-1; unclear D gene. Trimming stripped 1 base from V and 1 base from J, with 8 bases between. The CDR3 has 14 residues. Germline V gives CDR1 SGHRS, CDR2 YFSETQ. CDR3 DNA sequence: TGCGCCAGCAGCTTGTCACCCGGGAACACTGAAGCTTTCTTT. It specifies CASSLSPGNTEAFF.

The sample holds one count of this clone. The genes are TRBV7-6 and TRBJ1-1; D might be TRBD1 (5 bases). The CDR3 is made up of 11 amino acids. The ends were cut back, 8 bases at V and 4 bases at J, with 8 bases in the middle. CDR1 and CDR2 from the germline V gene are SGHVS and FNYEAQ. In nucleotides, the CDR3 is TGTGCCAGCTTCGGGGGCACTGAAGCTTTCTTT. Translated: CASFGGTEAFF.

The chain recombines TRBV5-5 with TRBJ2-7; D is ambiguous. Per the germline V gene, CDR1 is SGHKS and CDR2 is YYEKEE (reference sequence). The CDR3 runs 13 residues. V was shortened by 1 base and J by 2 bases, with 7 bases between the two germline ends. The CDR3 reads CASSLNRAYEQYF. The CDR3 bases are TGTGCCAGCAGCTTGAACAGAGCCTACGAGCAGTACTTC.

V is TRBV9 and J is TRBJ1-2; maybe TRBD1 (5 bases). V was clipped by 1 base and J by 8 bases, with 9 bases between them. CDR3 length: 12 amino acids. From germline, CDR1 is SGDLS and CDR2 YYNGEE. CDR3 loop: CASSVQGTGYTF. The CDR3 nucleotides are TGTGCCAGCAGCGTACAGGGAACAGGCTACACCTTC.

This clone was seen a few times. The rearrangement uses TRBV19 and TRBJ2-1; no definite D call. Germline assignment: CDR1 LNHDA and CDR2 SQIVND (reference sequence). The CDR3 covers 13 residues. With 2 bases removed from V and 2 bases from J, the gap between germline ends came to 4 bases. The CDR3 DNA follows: TGTGCCAGTAGTATAATGGCCTACAATGAGCAGTTCTTC. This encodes CASSIMAYNEQFF.

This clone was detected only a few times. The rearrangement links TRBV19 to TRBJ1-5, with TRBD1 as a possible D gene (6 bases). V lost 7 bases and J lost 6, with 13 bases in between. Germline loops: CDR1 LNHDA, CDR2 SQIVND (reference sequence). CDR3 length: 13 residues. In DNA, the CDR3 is TGTGCCAGTACCCCGACAGGTACTCAGCCCCAGCATTTT. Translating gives CASTPTGTQPQHF.

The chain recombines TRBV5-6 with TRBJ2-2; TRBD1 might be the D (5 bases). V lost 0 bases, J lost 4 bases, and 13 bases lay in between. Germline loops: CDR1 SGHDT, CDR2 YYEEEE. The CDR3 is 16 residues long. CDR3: CASSLVGLQGTGELFF. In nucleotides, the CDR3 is TGTGCCAGCAGCTTGGTAGGATTGCAGGGCACCGGGGAGCTGTTTTTT.

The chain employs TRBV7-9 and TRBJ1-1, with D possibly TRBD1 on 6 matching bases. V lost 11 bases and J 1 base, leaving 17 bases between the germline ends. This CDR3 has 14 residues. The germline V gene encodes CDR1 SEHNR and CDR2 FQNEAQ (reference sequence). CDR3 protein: CACLRWTENTEAFF. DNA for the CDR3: TGTGCCTGTCTTCGGTGGACAGAGAACACTGAAGCTTTCTTT.

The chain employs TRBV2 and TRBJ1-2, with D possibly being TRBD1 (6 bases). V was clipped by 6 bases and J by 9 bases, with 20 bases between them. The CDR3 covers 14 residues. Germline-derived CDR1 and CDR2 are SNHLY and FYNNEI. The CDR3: CASRTGEDSGRYTF. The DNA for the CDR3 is TGTGCCAGCAGGACCGGTGAGGACAGCGGGCGCTACACCTTC.

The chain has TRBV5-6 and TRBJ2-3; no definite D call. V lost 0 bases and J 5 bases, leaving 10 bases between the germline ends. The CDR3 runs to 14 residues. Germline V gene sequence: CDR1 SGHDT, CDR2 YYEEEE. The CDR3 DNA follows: TGTGCCAGCAGCTTGGGGGTACGAGGAGATACGCAGTATTTT. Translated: CASSLGVRGDTQYF.

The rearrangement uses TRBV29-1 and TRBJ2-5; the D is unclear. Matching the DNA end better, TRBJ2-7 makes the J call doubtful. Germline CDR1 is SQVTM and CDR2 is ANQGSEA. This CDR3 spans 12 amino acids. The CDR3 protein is CSVEGQTYEQYF. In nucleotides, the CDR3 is TGCAGCGTTGAAGGCCAAACCTACGAGCAGTACTTC.

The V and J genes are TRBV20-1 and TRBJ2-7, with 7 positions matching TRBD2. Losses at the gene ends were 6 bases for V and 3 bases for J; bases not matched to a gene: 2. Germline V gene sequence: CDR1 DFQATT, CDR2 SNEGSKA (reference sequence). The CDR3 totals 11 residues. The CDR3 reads CSARGVYEQYF. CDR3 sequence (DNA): TGCAGTGCCCGGGGGGTCTACGAGCAGTACTTC.

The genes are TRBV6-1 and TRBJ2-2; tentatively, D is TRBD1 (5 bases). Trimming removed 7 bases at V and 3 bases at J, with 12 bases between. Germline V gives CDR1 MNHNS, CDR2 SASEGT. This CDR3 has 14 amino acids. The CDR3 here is CASTQGLYTGELFF. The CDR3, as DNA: TGTGCCAGCACTCAGGGATTATACACCGGGGAGCTGTTTTTT.

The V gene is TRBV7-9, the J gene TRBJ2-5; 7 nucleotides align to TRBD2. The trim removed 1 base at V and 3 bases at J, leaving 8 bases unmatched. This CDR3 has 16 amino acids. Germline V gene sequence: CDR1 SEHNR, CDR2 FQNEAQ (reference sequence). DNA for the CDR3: TGTGCCAGCAGCTTAGGGTTCGGGGGGTCGGAAGAGACCCAGTACTTC. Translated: CASSLGFGGSEETQYF. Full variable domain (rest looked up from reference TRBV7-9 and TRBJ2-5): DTGVSQNPRHKITKRGQNVTFRCDPISEHNRLYWYRQTLGQGPEFLTYFQNEAQLEKSRLLSDRFSAERPKGSFSTLEIQRTEQGDSAMYLCASSLGFGGSEETQYFGPGTRLLVL.

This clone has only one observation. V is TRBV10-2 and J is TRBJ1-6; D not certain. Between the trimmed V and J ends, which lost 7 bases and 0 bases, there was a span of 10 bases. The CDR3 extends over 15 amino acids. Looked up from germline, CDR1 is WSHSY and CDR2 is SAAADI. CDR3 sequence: CASKLRDSYNSPLHF. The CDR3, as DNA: TGCGCCAGCAAATTACGGGACTCCTATAATTCACCCCTCCACTTT.

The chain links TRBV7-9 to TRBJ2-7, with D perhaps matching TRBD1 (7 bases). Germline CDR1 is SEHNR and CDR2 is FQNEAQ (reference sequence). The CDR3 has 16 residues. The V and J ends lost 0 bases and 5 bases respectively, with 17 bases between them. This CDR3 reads CASSLAPAGGSHEQYF. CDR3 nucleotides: TGTGCCAGCAGCTTAGCGCCCGCAGGGGGGTCCCACGAGCAGTACTTC. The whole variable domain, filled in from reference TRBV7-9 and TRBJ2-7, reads DTGVSQNPRHKITKRGQNVTFRCDPISEHNRLYWYRQTLGQGPEFLTYFQNEAQLEKSRLLSDRFSAERPKGSFSTLEIQRTEQGDSAMYLCASSLAPAGGSHEQYFGPGTRLTVT.

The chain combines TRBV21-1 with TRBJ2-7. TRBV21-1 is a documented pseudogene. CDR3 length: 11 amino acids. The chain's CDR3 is CASRTDYEQYF. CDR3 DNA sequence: TGTGCCAGCCGGACGGACTACGAGCAGTACTTC.

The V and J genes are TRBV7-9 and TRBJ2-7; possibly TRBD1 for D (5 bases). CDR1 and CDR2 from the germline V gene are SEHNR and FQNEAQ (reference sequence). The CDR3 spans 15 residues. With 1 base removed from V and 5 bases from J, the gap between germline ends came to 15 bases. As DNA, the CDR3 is TGTGCCAGCAGCTTAGAGGACATAGGGGTCCACGAGCAGTACTTC. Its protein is CASSLEDIGVHEQYF. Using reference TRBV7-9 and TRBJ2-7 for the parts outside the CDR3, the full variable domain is DTGVSQNPRHKITKRGQNVTFRCDPISEHNRLYWYRQTLGQGPEFLTYFQNEAQLEKSRLLSDRFSAERPKGSFSTLEIQRTEQGDSAMYLCASSLEDIGVHEQYFGPGTRLTVT.

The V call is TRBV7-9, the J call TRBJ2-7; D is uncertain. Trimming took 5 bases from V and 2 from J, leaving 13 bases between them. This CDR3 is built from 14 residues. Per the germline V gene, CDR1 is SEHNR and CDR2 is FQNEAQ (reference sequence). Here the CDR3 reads CASSQVGPTYEQYF. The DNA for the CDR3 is TGTGCCAGCAGCCAGGTCGGTCCCACCTACGAGCAGTACTTC.

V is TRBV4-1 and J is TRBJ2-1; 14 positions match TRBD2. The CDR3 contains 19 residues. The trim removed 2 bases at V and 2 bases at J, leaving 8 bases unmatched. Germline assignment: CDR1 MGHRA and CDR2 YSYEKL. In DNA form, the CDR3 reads TGCGCCAGCAGCCAACCGCGGGGACTAGCGGGGGACCCCTACAATGAGCAGTTCTTC. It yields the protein CASSQPRGLAGDPYNEQFF.

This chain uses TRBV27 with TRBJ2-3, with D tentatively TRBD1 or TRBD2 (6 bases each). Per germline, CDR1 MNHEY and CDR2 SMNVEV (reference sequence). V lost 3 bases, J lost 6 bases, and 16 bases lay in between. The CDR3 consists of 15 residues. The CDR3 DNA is TGTGCCAGCAGTTTGTCCGGACAAGGGGGGGATACGCAGTATTTT. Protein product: CASSLSGQGGDTQYF.

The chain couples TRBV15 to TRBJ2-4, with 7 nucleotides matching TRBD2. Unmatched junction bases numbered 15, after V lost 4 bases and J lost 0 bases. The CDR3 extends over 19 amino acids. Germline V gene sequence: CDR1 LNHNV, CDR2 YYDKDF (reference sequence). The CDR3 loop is CATSKATAGSLLAKNIQYF. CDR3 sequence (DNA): TGTGCCACCAGCAAAGCGACAGCGGGGAGCCTTCTAGCCAAAAACATTCAGTACTTC. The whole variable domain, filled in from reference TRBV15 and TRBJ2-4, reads DAMVIQNPRYQVTQFGKPVTLSCSQTLNHNVMYWYQQKSSQAPKLLFHYYDKDFNNEADTPDNFQSRRPNTSFCFLDIRSPGLGDTAMYLCATSKATAGSLLAKNIQYFGAGTRLSVL.

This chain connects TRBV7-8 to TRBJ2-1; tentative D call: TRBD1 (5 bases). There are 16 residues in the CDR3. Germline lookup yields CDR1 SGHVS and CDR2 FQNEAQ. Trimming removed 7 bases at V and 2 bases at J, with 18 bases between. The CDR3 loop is CASTRSRESAYNEQFF. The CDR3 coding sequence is TGTGCCAGCACCCGCTCCAGGGAATCGGCCTACAATGAGCAGTTCTTC.